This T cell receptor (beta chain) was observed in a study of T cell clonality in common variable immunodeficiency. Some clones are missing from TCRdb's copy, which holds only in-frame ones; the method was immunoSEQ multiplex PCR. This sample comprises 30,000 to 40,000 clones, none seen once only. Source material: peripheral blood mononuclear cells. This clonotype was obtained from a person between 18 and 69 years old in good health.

CDR3 bases read: TGCGCCAGCAGCTCGGGACTGCCCAGCTCCTACAATGAG. It encodes CASSSGLPSSYNE. The whole CDR3 region reads CASSSGLPSSYNEQFF. The rearrangement links TRBV5-1 to TRBJ2-1; D is perhaps TRBD2 (6 bases). With the read ending 3 residues before the CDR3 end, the germline J gene is used to fill in that end. V lost 3 bases and J lost 0, with 13 bases in between. The CDR3 runs to 16 residues. CDR1 and CDR2 from the germline V gene are SGHRS and YFSETQ.